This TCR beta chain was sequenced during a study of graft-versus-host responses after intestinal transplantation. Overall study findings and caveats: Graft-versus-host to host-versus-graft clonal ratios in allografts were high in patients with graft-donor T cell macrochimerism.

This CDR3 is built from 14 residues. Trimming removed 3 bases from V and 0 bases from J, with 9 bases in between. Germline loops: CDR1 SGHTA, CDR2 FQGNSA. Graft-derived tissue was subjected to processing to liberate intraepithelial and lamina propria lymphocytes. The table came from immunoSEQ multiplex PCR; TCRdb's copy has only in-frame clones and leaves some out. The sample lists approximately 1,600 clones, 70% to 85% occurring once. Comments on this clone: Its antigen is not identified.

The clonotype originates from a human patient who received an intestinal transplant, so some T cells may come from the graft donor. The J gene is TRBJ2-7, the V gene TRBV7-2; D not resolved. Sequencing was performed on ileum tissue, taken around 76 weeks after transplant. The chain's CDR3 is CASSLGRASYEQYF. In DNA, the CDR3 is TGTGCCAGCAGCTTGGGTCGGGCCTCCTACGAGCAGTACTTC.